The T cell receptor beta chain under discussion was sequenced for a study of Ad26.COV2.S vaccination and SARS-CoV-2 variants. The study, taken as a whole, reports: Participants given vaccine showed non-spike TCR breadth similar to that of placebo recipients.

TCRdb keeps only in-frame clones here, not all; method: immunoSEQ multiplex PCR. Of roughly 500,000 clones listed, nearly 90% are singletons. On this clone: Its cognate antigen is unknown.

With 4 bases clipped from V and 7 bases from J, the junction kept 11 bases outside the gene matches. The germline CDR1 and CDR2 sequences are SGHTA and FQGNSA. The CDR3 spans 15 residues. The treatment is: 15 to 20 received Ad26.COV2.S at low or high dose, single or two shots; about 5 received placebo; per-sample allocation not given. Each sample was drawn 63 days after the first injection (of vaccine or placebo). Vaccination employed an Ad26 vector expressing the Wuhan-strain SARS-CoV-2 spike. The sample in question was peripheral blood, obtained in a trial of Ad26.COV2.S vaccine versus placebo. The gene calls are TRBV7-2 and TRBJ1-2, with 8 bases fitting TRBD1. The clonotype originates from a person aged 18-65 years who received the Ad26.COV2.S COVID-19 vaccine or a placebo. The CDR3 reads CASSYVGTGPIGYTF. DNA of the CDR3: TGTGCCAGCAGCTACGTGGGGACAGGCCCTATTGGCTACACCTTC.